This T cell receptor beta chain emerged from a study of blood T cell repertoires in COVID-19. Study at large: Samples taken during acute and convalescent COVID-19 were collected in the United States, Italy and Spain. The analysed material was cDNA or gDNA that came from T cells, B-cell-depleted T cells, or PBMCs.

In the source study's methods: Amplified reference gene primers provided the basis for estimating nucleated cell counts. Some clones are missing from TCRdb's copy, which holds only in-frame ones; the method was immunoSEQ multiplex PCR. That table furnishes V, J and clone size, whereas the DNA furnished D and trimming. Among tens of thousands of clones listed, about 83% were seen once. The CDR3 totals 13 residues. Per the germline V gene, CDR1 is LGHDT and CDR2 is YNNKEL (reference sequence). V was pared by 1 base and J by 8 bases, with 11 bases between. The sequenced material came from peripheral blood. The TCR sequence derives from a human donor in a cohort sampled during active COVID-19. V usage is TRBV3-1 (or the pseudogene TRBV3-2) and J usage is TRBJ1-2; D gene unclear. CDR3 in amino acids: CASSQARGGGYTF. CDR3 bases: TGTGCCAGCAGCCAAGCTCGCGGAGGGGGCTACACCTTC.